The following is a T cell receptor beta chain sequence with its context. An end of the junction differs from the germline gene, which may be a read error. Semi-nested PCR with Nested Universal Primer A followed constant-region reverse priming of full-length variable regions. TCRdb independently ran MiXCR on the 5' RACE reads; one entry per CDR3 protein. The data hold 60,000 to 65,000 distinct CDR3 sequences, with approximately 29% observed a single time. The germline CDR1 and CDR2 sequences are MNHNS and SASEGT. The CDR3 is 15 residues long. CD25-based Treg depletion was applied to purified naive CD4+ T cells.

The receptor comes from a female donor with breast cancer. The specimen sequenced was tumor-infiltrating naive CD4+ T cells sorted from the breast tumor. Described subset: naive CD4+ T cells, CD4+CD45RA+CD25-. This rearrangement joins TRBV6-1 to TRBJ2-3; the D gene is possibly TRBD1 (5 bases). Here the CDR3 DNA reads TGTGCCGGCAGCCTAACAGGTTTCGGCACAGATACGCAGTATTTT. Translation gives CAGSLTGFGTDTQYF.